This passage covers 5 T cell receptor beta chains from one sample sequenced in a study of blood T cells in healthy people across ages. Sample-barcoded 5' priming and a J-beta primer mix drove a second PCR of roughly 6 to 12 cycles. TCRdb re-called the 5' RACE reads through MiXCR, storing one row per CDR3 protein. The sample holds around 1.5 million distinct CDR3 sequences, approximately 59% seen once. Specimen: blood. The receptor source for this set is a young man in good health.

The chain is built from TRBV3-1 and TRBJ2-1; 7 positions match TRBD2. Germline assignment: CDR1 LGHDT and CDR2 YNNKEL (reference sequence). V dropped 4 bases and J dropped 8; count of bases not matched to a gene: 11. The CDR3 is made up of 15 amino acids. CDR3 loop: CASSRLGGGPDEQFF. The CDR3 DNA follows: TGTGCCAGCAGCCGTCTTGGGGGAGGGCCCGATGAGCAGTTCTTC.

This clonotype was observed a handful of times. V gene TRBV14 combines with J gene TRBJ2-1; maybe TRBD1 (5 bases). Germline CDR1 SGHDN, CDR2 FVKESK. The germline V and J ends were trimmed by 0 bases and 3 bases, with 9 bases remaining between them. This CDR3 is 15 amino acids long. The CDR3: CASSQDRTGYNEQFF. The CDR3 DNA is TGTGCCAGCAGCCAAGATCGCACAGGCTACAATGAGCAGTTCTTC.

V is TRBV20-1 and J is TRBJ2-5; 9 bases agree with TRBD2. Germline assignment: CDR1 DFQATT and CDR2 SNEGSKA (reference sequence). J gave up 5 bases and V 0 bases, and 4 bases lay outside the gene matches. The CDR3 runs 14 residues. CDR3 nucleotide sequence: TGCAGTGCTAGAGAGGGACTAGCCCGGGAGACCCAGTACTTC. Amino acid sequence: CSAREGLARETQYF.

This clonotype came up a few times. This chain links TRBV6-6 with TRBJ2-7, with 7 bases identical to TRBD2. In germline, CDR1 is MNHNY, CDR2 SVGAGI (reference sequence). The CDR3 runs to 15 residues. J lost 2 bases, V lost 6 bases, and 10 bases had no gene match. The CDR3 here is CASRSTGGSTYEQYF. DNA for the CDR3: TGTGCCAGCAGATCAACCGGGGGGTCGACCTACGAGCAGTACTTC.

This clonotype was picked up one time. The chain carries TRBV6-6 and TRBJ2-2; 10 bases align to TRBD2. CDR3 length: 16 residues. V lost 5 bases and J lost 8; bases outside the gene matches: 11. The germline V gene encodes CDR1 MNHNY and CDR2 SVGAGI (reference sequence). This chain's CDR3 is CASSLSGGPLAGELFF. The CDR3 coding sequence is TGTGCCAGCAGTCTTAGCGGGGGGCCTTTGGCTGGGGAGCTGTTTTTT.